Following are 26 T cell receptor beta chains from one sample sequenced in a study of T-cell memory formation after mild COVID-19 (dated by TCRdb to about 2021). The library was produced with 5' RACE. Sequencing took place on an Illumina NovaSeq 6000. The public reads were reprocessed in TCRdb via fastp at Q25 and MiXCR, keeping in-frame beta chains. Each entry is one CDR3 protein sequence, shown with its most common DNA and genes. Across this sample there are over 120,000 distinct CDR3 sequences, with approximately 26% seen only once. Approximately 25% of the sample is in the top ten clones. The sample taken for sequencing was PBMCs or a T cell subset sorted from them (not recorded which). These receptor sequences come from an adult woman who had mild COVID-19 (a few samples of this study predate the infection). The sample titles of this study are shuffled in the database, so cell type and time point are left out; the donor was told from shared clones.

The gene calls are TRBV12-3 or TRBV12-4 and TRBJ2-2, with no clear D. The CDR3 totals 11 residues. Trimming removed 8 bases at V and 5 bases at J, with 6 bases between. CDR3 sequence reads: CASSATGELFF. The CDR3 nucleotides read TGTGCCAGCTCAGCTACCGGGGAGCTGTTTTTT.

This chain joins TRBV5-1 and TRBJ2-7; 7 bases fit TRBD1. The CDR3 sequence is 13 residues long. Germline assignment: CDR1 SGHRS and CDR2 YFSETQ. Trimming cost V 0 bases and J 6 bases; bases outside gene matches: 3. The CDR3 loop reads CASSLATGFEQYF. CDR3 nucleotides: TGCGCCAGCAGCTTGGCGACAGGGTTCGAGCAGTACTTC. Full variable domain (missing parts from reference TRBV5-1 and TRBJ2-7): KAGVTQTPRYLIKTRGQQVTLSCSPISGHRSVSWYQQTPGQGLQFLFEYFSETQRNKGNFPGRFSGRQFSNSRSEMNVSTLELGDSALYLCASSLATGFEQYFGPGTRLTVT.

Remarks on this clonotype: The junction and the germline gene differ at one end; a read error may be behind it. V usage is TRBV7-7 and J usage is TRBJ2-1; 11 bases map to TRBD2. There are 16 residues in the CDR3. The germline V gene has CDR1 SSHAT and CDR2 FNYEAQ (reference sequence). The CDR3 bases are TGTGCTAGCAGCGTAGGGGGACTAGCGGTTTACAATGAGCAGTTCTTC. Translating it yields CASSVGGLAVYNEQFF.

This clonotype has only a few counts. The chain employs TRBV25-1 and TRBJ2-2; D is unclear. This CDR3 region has 12 residues. V lost 2 bases, J lost 5 bases, and 3 bases lay in between. Germline V gene lookup returns CDR1 MGHDK and CDR2 SYGVNS. The CDR3 DNA reads as TGTGCCAGCAGTGAAGAGACCGGGGAGCTGTTTTTT. It is translated as CASSEETGELFF.

The J gene is TRBJ2-7, the V gene TRBV5-1, with no clear D. CDR1 and CDR2 (germline): SGHRS, YFSETQ. The CDR3 sequence is 14 residues long. Trimming removed 1 base at V and 0 bases at J, with 8 bases between. The CDR3 DNA follows: TGCGCCAGCAGCTTGCGGTTTAGCTCCTACGAGCAGTACTTC. It yields the protein CASSLRFSSYEQYF.

This clonotype has only a few counts. The rearrangement links TRBV19 to TRBJ2-1; 14 bases fit TRBD2. In germline, CDR1 is LNHDA, CDR2 SQIVND (reference sequence). V was pared by 2 bases and J by 0 bases, with 6 bases of the junction left unmatched. This CDR3 has 19 residues. DNA of the CDR3: TGTGCCAGTAGTATACGACTAGCGGGGGGGCTCCGCTCCTACAATGAGCAGTTCTTC. It codes for CASSIRLAGGLRSYNEQFF.

This clonotype was seen only a few times. The rearrangement joins TRBV29-1 to TRBJ2-1, with unresolved D. CDR3 length: 14 amino acids. V lost 6 bases to trimming and J lost 0 bases, with 12 bases between them. The germline V gene encodes CDR1 SQVTM and CDR2 ANQGSEA. The CDR3 spells CSVPRLSSYNEQFF. Here the CDR3 DNA reads TGCAGCGTACCCAGGCTTAGCTCCTACAATGAGCAGTTCTTC.

The J gene is TRBJ1-5, the V gene TRBV6-1, with D hard to call. Trimming left V 2 bases short and J 0 bases short, with 8 bases between. The CDR3 contains 15 residues. Germline lookup yields CDR1 MNHNS and CDR2 SASEGT. Here the CDR3 reads CASSETVGSNQPQHF. The CDR3 coding sequence is TGTGCCAGCAGTGAAACGGTCGGTAGCAATCAGCCCCAGCATTTT.

This clonotype was seen only a few times. The genes are TRBV6-1 and TRBJ2-1; 12 bases map to TRBD2. Trimming cost V 9 bases and J 8 bases; bases outside gene matches: 11. Germline V lookup: CDR1 MNHNS, CDR2 SASEGT. The CDR3 runs 15 residues. The CDR3 DNA follows: TGTGCCAGTTTCAGACTAGCGGGAGAGGGCGATGAGCAGTTCTTC. It encodes CASFRLAGEGDEQFF.

This chain joins TRBV18 and TRBJ1-1; D unresolved. Trimming stripped 3 bases from V and 1 base from J, with 18 bases between. Germline V gene lookup returns CDR1 KGHSH and CDR2 LQKENI. CDR3 length: 17 residues. The CDR3 here is CASSPPETGYSNTEAFF. DNA for the CDR3: TGTGCCAGCTCACCCCCCGAAACTGGGTATTCGAACACTGAAGCTTTCTTT. Complete variable domain (other parts from reference TRBV18 and TRBJ1-1): NAGVMQNPRHLVRRRGQEARLRCSPMKGHSHVYWYRQLPEEGLKFMVYLQKENIIDESGMPKERFSAEFPKEGPSILRIQQVVRGDSAAYFCASSPPETGYSNTEAFFGQGTRLTVV.

This clonotype came up a few times. The chain uses TRBV7-6 and TRBJ2-1; 12 bases are a match to TRBD2. The CDR3 length is 15 residues. CDR1 is SGHVS and CDR2 is FNYEAQ in the germline V gene. Trimming took 5 bases from V and 7 from J; bases not matched to a gene: 6. The CDR3 here is CASSVTSGRRNEQFF. CDR3 nucleotides: TGTGCCAGCAGCGTTACTAGCGGGAGGAGGAATGAGCAGTTCTTC.

This chain connects TRBV6-2 or TRBV6-3 to TRBJ1-5, with TRBD1 identical over 8 bases. Looked up from germline, CDR1 is MNHEY and CDR2 is SVGEGT. The V and J ends lost 6 bases and 2 bases, in that order; junction bases with no gene match: 6. The CDR3 totals 15 residues. DNA of the CDR3: TGTGCCAGCAGCGCACAGGGGGACGGCAATCAGCCCCAGCATTTT. This gives the protein CASSAQGDGNQPQHF.

This clonotype came up a few times. The chain employs TRBV29-1 and TRBJ1-1, with D possibly being TRBD1 (5 bases). Trimming took off 3 bases at V and 1 base at J, with 12 bases between the two ends. Looked up from germline, CDR1 is SQVTM and CDR2 is ANQGSEA. There are 14 residues in the CDR3. CDR3 protein: CSVDPGTGNTEAFF. DNA for the CDR3: TGCAGCGTTGATCCCGGGACGGGGAACACTGAAGCTTTCTTT.

A few counts support this clonotype. The CDR3 region has the DNA TGTGCCACCAGTGATTTATTCGCCGGGGAGCTGTTTTTT. It yields the protein CATSDLFAGELFF. The genes are TRBV24-1 and TRBJ2-2; no clear D. Germline loops: CDR1 KGHDR, CDR2 SFDVKD. V lost 1 base, J lost 6 bases, and 5 bases lay in between. The CDR3 has 13 residues.

The V and J genes are TRBV5-1 and TRBJ2-3, with 7 bases lining up with TRBD1. The ends lost 4 bases at V and 2 bases at J; junction bases unmatched: 7. Germline V gives CDR1 SGHRS, CDR2 YFSETQ. The CDR3 extends over 15 amino acids. Here the CDR3 reads CASSPWDSYTDTQYF. The DNA of the CDR3 is TGCGCCAGCAGCCCCTGGGACAGTTACACAGATACGCAGTATTTT. Complete variable domain (other parts from reference TRBV5-1 and TRBJ2-3): KAGVTQTPRYLIKTRGQQVTLSCSPISGHRSVSWYQQTPGQGLQFLFEYFSETQRNKGNFPGRFSGRQFSNSRSEMNVSTLELGDSALYLCASSPWDSYTDTQYFGPGTRLTVL.

The rearrangement uses TRBV2 and TRBJ2-3; D uncertain. Trimming removed 7 bases at V and 2 bases at J, with 10 bases between. CDR3 length equals 13 residues. Germline CDR1 reads SNHLY; CDR2 reads FYNNEI. This CDR3 is CASIRAFTDTQYF. CDR3 DNA sequence: TGTGCCAGCATTAGGGCCTTCACAGATACGCAGTATTTT.

In DNA form, the CDR3 reads TGCGCCAGCAGCCAAGAACAGGGGTCGGATGAAAAACTGTTTTTT. Encoded protein: CASSQEQGSDEKLFF. J is TRBJ1-4 and V is TRBV4-1; 7 bases fit TRBD1. Trimming cost V 0 bases and J 6 bases; bases outside gene matches: 4. The germline V gene has CDR1 MGHRA and CDR2 YSYEKL. This CDR3 region has 15 residues.

The table lists this clonotype with a few counts. The chain carries TRBV12-3 or TRBV12-4 and TRBJ2-7, with D possibly matching TRBD2 (6 bases). The CDR3 totals 15 residues. The V end was cut by 6 bases, the J end by 1 base, with 16 bases between. The CDR3, as DNA: TGTGCCAGCAGCCTCTTGAGCGGGCCTTCCTACGAGCAGTACTTC. It translates to CASSLLSGPSYEQYF.

A single count supports this clonotype. The gene calls are TRBV24-1 and TRBJ2-1, with D tentatively TRBD2 (5 bases). This CDR3 comprises 17 residues. CDR1 KGHDR and CDR2 SFDVKD come from the germline V gene. V was cut by 3 bases and J by 0 bases, with 14 bases left in between. Here the CDR3 reads CATSDPASKGSYNEQFF. CDR3 sequence (DNA): TGTGCCACCAGTGATCCGGCTAGCAAGGGCTCCTACAATGAGCAGTTCTTC.

The J gene is TRBJ2-7, the V gene TRBV4-1; D ambiguous. From germline, CDR1 is MGHRA and CDR2 YSYEKL. The CDR3 extends over 14 amino acids. The germline V and J ends were trimmed by 2 bases and 2 bases, with 10 bases remaining between them. CDR3 sequence reads: CASSQSDRAYEQYF. The CDR3 bases are TGCGCCAGCAGCCAATCGGACCGGGCCTACGAGCAGTACTTC.

In its sample, this clonotype was seen a few times. The V call is TRBV7-9, the J call TRBJ2-3; D unresolved. The CDR3 is 13 amino acids. Between the trimmed V and J ends, which lost 1 base and 1 base, there was a span of 3 bases. CDR1 is SEHNR, CDR2 FQNEAQ, per germline (reference sequence). The CDR3 region has the DNA TGTGCCAGCAGCTTAGAGGGCACAGATACGCAGTATTTT. This translates into CASSLEGTDTQYF.

This clonotype was seen a few times. The chain uses TRBV12-3 or TRBV12-4 and TRBJ2-7; D remains ambiguous. The CDR3 sequence is 14 residues long. The V end lost 5 bases, the J end lost 2 bases, and 13 bases lay between the germline ends. The chain's CDR3 is CASSPLGQTYEQYF. The CDR3, as DNA: TGTGCCAGCAGTCCCCTCGGGCAGACCTACGAGCAGTACTTC.

The V call is TRBV10-1, the J call TRBJ2-1; D is perhaps TRBD2 (5 bases). Per germline, CDR1 WNHNN and CDR2 SYGVQD (reference sequence). This CDR3 has 15 amino acids. V was trimmed by 0 bases and J by 4 bases, leaving 10 bases between them. The CDR3 DNA is TGCGCCAGCAGTGAGTCGGGTAGCGAGTACAATGAGCAGTTCTTC. Protein: CASSESGSEYNEQFF.

The chain is built from TRBV16 and TRBJ2-7; D is perhaps TRBD2 (5 bases). There are 15 residues in the CDR3. With 0 bases removed from V and 2 bases from J, the gap between germline ends came to 11 bases. Per the germline V gene, CDR1 is KGHSY and CDR2 is FQNENV. DNA of the CDR3: TGTGCCAGCAGCCAATCCGACGGGATGGCCTACGAGCAGTACTTC. This sequence encodes CASSQSDGMAYEQYF.

This chain connects TRBV29-1 to TRBJ1-2; perhaps TRBD1 as D (5 bases). The CDR3 consists of 13 residues. V was trimmed by 6 bases and J by 5 bases, leaving 16 bases between them. CDR1 is SQVTM, CDR2 ANQGSEA, per germline. CDR3 amino acids: CSVIAGPNYGYTF. CDR3 coding DNA: TGCAGCGTCATCGCGGGGCCCAATTATGGCTACACCTTC.

Only a few counts were recorded for this clonotype. The chain employs TRBV6-5 and TRBJ2-1; 9 positions agree with TRBD1. CDR1 and CDR2 from the germline V gene are MNHEY and SVGAGI. Trimming removed 4 bases from V and 5 bases from J; junction bases left unmatched: 6. The CDR3 extends over 15 amino acids. CDR3 in amino acids: CASSWFRDRDNEQFF. CDR3 nucleotides: TGTGCCAGCAGTTGGTTCCGGGACAGGGACAATGAGCAGTTCTTC.